The 10 T cell receptor beta chains in this list originate from one sample, sequenced in a study of cytotoxic CD8 clonotypes in ibrutinib-treated CLL. Clones were sequenced by immunoSEQ multiplex PCR, and TCRdb holds only the in-frame ones, with some missing. Here the sample spans around 300,000 clones, around four fifths being singletons. The material sequenced was PBMCs, taken before ibrutinib treatment. These receptors originate from a human donor with chronic lymphocytic leukemia.

V usage is TRBV6-5 and J usage is TRBJ1-1, with no clear D. CDR3 length: 11 amino acids. The V gene lost 6 bases and the J gene lost 1 base, with 3 bases spanning the gap. Germline assignment: CDR1 MNHEY and CDR2 SVGAGI. Written as DNA, the CDR3 is TGTGCCAGCAGGGAGAACACTGAAGCTTTCTTT. Protein sequence: CASRENTEAFF.

The rearrangement joins TRBV11-1 to TRBJ1-2; D is undetermined. Germline V lookup: CDR1 SGHAT, CDR2 FQDESV (reference sequence). V lost 4 bases and J 4 bases, leaving 7 bases between the germline ends. This CDR3 region has 12 residues. The chain's CDR3 is CASSSTPYGYTF. CDR3 DNA sequence: TGTGCCAGCAGCTCGACACCCTATGGCTACACCTTC.

The chain is built from TRBV18 and TRBJ2-5; possible D gene TRBD2, 5 bases. The CDR3 contains 14 residues. Trimming left V 2 bases short and J 1 base short, with 8 bases between. Germline V CDR1 and CDR2: KGHSH, LQKENI. The chain's CDR3 is CASSPTAAQETQYF. The CDR3 nucleotides read TGTGCCAGCTCACCAACAGCGGCCCAAGAGACCCAGTACTTC.

The chain couples TRBV5-1 to TRBJ2-5; D may be TRBD1 (5 bases). Germline-derived CDR1 and CDR2 are SGHRS and YFSETQ. V was shortened by 4 bases and J by 5 bases, with 18 bases between the two germline ends. This CDR3 contains 15 residues. The CDR3 DNA reads TGCGCCAGCAGCGCAGGACAACTCGGAGAGGAGACCCAGTACTTC. Amino acids: CASSAGQLGEETQYF.

Only a few counts were recorded for this clone. The chain combines TRBV2 with TRBJ2-7, with a weak D call TRBD1 (6 bases). The CDR3 runs 14 residues. V lost 8 bases and J lost 4, with 18 bases in between. The germline V gene has CDR1 SNHLY and CDR2 FYNNEI. The CDR3 coding sequence is TGTGCCAGCCTACGGGTAGGGGGATCTTACGAGCAGTACTTC. Its translation: CASLRVGGSYEQYF.

The rearrangement uses TRBV30 and TRBJ1-2; D is unclear. Germline V gene data show CDR1 as GTSNPN and CDR2 as SVGIG (reference sequence). V was pared by 0 bases and J by 1 base, with 15 bases between. This CDR3 region has 16 residues. CDR3 sequence (DNA): TGTGCCTGGAGTGTACGAGGTTTCAGGAGTAACTATGGCTACACCTTC. The encoded protein is CAWSVRGFRSNYGYTF. The full variable domain, its missing parts supplied by reference TRBV30 and TRBJ1-2, is SQTIHQWPATLVQPVGSPLSLECTVEGTSNPNLYWYRQAAGRGLQLLFYSVGIGQISSEVPQNLSASRPQDRQFILSSKKLLLSDSGFYLCAWSVRGFRSNYGYTFGSGTRLTVV.

V and J are TRBV7-9 and TRBJ1-1, with a weak D call TRBD1 (6 bases). The V and J ends lost 2 bases and 4 bases respectively, with 14 bases between them. The CDR3 extends over 15 amino acids. Germline V lookup: CDR1 SEHNR, CDR2 FQNEAQ (reference sequence). CDR3 bases: TGTGCCAGCAGCTTACTGGGGGGCGTAGGCACTGAAGCTTTCTTT. As protein: CASSLLGGVGTEAFF.

The table lists this clone with a few counts. This chain joins TRBV30 and TRBJ1-2; no firm D call. The CDR3 is 13 amino acids. CDR1 is GTSNPN and CDR2 is SVGIG in the germline V gene (reference sequence). V dropped 2 bases and J dropped 1 base, with 8 bases sitting between them. For the CDR3, the DNA is TGTGCCTGGAGTTCGGGAGTTAACTATGGCTACACCTTC. Its protein is CAWSSGVNYGYTF.

The V and J genes are TRBV7-8 and TRBJ1-5; TRBD1 matches at 7 bases. V lost 5 bases and J lost 6; bases outside the gene matches: 10. The CDR3 runs 15 residues. Per the germline V gene, CDR1 is SGHVS and CDR2 is FQNEAQ. This chain's CDR3 is CASSKQTGVSQPQHF. In nucleotides, the CDR3 is TGTGCCAGCAGCAAACAAACAGGGGTATCTCAGCCCCAGCATTTT.

The chain uses TRBV28 and TRBJ2-2; D is undetermined. The germline V gene encodes CDR1 MDHEN and CDR2 SYDVKM. The CDR3 sequence is 11 residues long. Trimming pared 8 bases from V and 9 bases from J, leaving 10 bases between. Here the CDR3 DNA reads TGTGCCAGCCAAAACAGCAGGGAGCTGTTTTTT. Its translation: CASQNSRELFF.